This T cell receptor beta chain stems from a study of T-cell memory formation after mild COVID-19 (dated by TCRdb to the early 2020s). Concerning the study at large: TCR sequence clusters from the two donors were found to be largely donor specific. Two young, previously healthy adult volunteers, one female and one male, were included in the cohort. In a couple of donors, T-cell clones that expanded and contracted after mild COVID-19 were followed by sequencing TCRalpha and TCRbeta repertoires longitudinally.

General conclusions and limits of the study: Contracting CD4+ clones were located mainly in the CM and EM memory subsets, whereas CD8+ clones were found to be enriched in EMRA. Only two mild cases were covered in the study, and larger cohorts including severe cases with pre-infection samples were considered necessary. Some responding clones were detected in pre-infection memory, suggesting pre-existing cross-reactive memory T cells joined the SARS-CoV-2 response. Whether the second-wave clones peaking on day 37 were SARS-CoV-2 specific was not confirmed. Balanced CD4/CD8 phenotypes were observed for clones contracting from day 15 to 85, whereas a bias towards CD4+ was observed for a second wave of clones expanding from day 15 to 37.

Ficoll-Paque density gradient centrifugation was the method used to isolate PBMCs. The germline V and J ends show losses of 3 bases and 7 bases respectively, and no gene match explains 5 bases of the junction. In the germline V gene, CDR1 corresponds to SGHRS and CDR2 to YFSETQ. Including cysteine and phenylalanine, the CDR3 has 14 amino acids. Solely the CDR3 DNA is kept, with 42 bases framed from the first base. At least ten counts were recorded for this clonotype. This receptor's antigen is unknown. No quality values exist for individual bases; no much larger clone is one base distant. The instrument was an Illumina NovaSeq 6000. TCRalpha and TCRbeta cDNA libraries were constructed by 5'RACE with constant-segment primers, with sample barcodes and unique molecular identifiers being introduced. Trizol reagent was used to extract RNA from every sample. The libraries were amplified in two PCR steps, and the second step added a second sample barcode and Illumina TruSeq adapters. Sequencing of the libraries was done on an Illumina NovaSeq, producing 2 x 150 bp paired-end reads. In the original analysis: Demultiplexing of reads and collapsing into UMI-guided consensus sequences were performed with migec v1.2.7. Using mixcr v2.1.11, the UMI consensuses were aligned to TRA and TRB V and J templates and assembled into clonotypes. Clonotypes were classified as expanded or contracted when called significant by both edgeR and NoisET, with noise models trained on biological replicates. For edgeR calls, a false discovery rate-adjusted p below 0.01 and a log2 fold-change threshold of 1 were applied. As an exploratory analysis of dynamics, PCA with hierarchical clustering was applied to max-normalized trajectories of the 1000 most abundant clonotypes. Each responding clone was given a CD4 or CD8 phenotype based on the CD4+ and CD8+ repertoires, which had been sequenced separately. Using fastp at Q25 and MiXCR, TCRdb reprocessed the public reads and kept productive beta chains. Every CDR3 protein is listed once, alongside the most common genes and DNA of its rows. What appears here as the V and J calls and clone size reflects TCRdb's work, not the paper's. Present in this sample are a few hundred thousand distinct CDR3 sequences, more than 8% of which were seen just once. Around 23% of the sample rests with the top ten.

Sequencing was done on a sample of PBMCs or a T cell subset sorted from them (not recorded which). This receptor chain uses TRBV5-1 and TRBJ1-5; the junction holds 9 bases that match TRBD1. This receptor was identified in a man aged 18-30 years who had mild COVID-19 (a few samples of this study predate the infection). The sample titles of this study are shuffled in the database, so cell type and time point are left out; the donor was told from shared clones. CDR3 reads: CASSSGDRAQPQHF. The nucleotide sequence is given as TGCGCCAGCAGCTCCGGGGACAGGGCGCAGCCCCAGCATTTT.